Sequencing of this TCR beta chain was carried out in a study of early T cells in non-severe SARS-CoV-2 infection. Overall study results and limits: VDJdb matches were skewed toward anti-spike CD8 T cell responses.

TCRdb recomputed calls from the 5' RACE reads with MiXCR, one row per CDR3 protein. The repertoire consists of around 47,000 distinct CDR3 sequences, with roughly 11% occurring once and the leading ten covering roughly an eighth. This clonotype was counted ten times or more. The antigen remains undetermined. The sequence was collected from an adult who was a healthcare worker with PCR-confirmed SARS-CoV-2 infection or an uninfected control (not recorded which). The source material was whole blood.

The CDR3 DNA is TGCAGTGCGGAGGACACCGTGAACACTGAAGCTTTCTTT. Translated, it gives CSAEDTVNTEAFF. The chain is built from TRBV20-1 and TRBJ1-1, with a weak D call TRBD1 (5 bases). The V gene's germline CDR1 is DFQATT and CDR2 SNEGSKA (reference sequence). V dropped 6 bases and J dropped 0 bases, with 11 bases sitting between them. CDR3 length: 13 residues.